Listed below are T cell receptor beta chains from one sample, sequenced in a study of a mutant IDH1 vaccine in newly diagnosed glioma. Method: immunoSEQ multiplex PCR; TCRdb's copy keeps in-frame clones and lacks some. The table shows tens of thousands of clones, with roughly four fifths occurring only once. Which antigens these TCRs recognize remains unknown. Sequencing used PBMCs, obtained from a glioma patient whose treatment included an IDH1 peptide vaccine. All receptors derive from a man aged 35 to 55 with glioma. Each CDR3 is given without its conserved first and last residue.

V	J	CDR3
TRBV5-8	TRBJ2-7	ASSSAGQGSYEQY
TRBV5-6	TRBJ2-3	ASSSSSGTDTQY
TRBV19	TRBJ1-2	ASSIPPAYGYT
TRBV6-4	TRBJ2-3	ASSSGGGADTQY
TRBV4-2	TRBJ1-2	ASSQDEHGDYGYT
TRBV9	TRBJ2-3	ASSVSSGGADTQY
TRBV7-9	TRBJ1-5	ASSNKEGQPQH
TRBV18	TRBJ2-7	ASSPGTATYEQY
TRBV11-2	TRBJ2-7	ASSSGLGYYEQY
TRBV5-5	TRBJ2-7	ASSLAGQSYEQY
TRBV7-9	TRBJ2-5	ASSSGVTETQY
TRBV10-2	TRBJ1-2	ASSERAVYGYT
TRBV29-1	TRBJ1-2	SVAQQGGGYT
TRBV7-9	TRBJ1-1	ASSLYRQVNTEAF
TRBV7-2	TRBJ2-3	ASSPSGPYKDTDTQY
TRBV5-6	TRBJ1-2	ASTREYYGYT
TRBV4-1	TRBJ1-1	ASSQARVAF
TRBV7-6	TRBJ1-2	ASSSLGQNYGYT
TRBV2	TRBJ2-5	ASSDRGSGKQETQY
TRBV7-9	TRBJ1-1	ASSLLSGTEAF
TRBV7-7	TRBJ2-3	ASSLDRGQADTQY
TRBV7-2	TRBJ2-1	ASRKLAGGSYNEQF
TRBV5-8	TRBJ1-1	ASSLWARGLMNTEAF
TRBV5-6	TRBJ2-2	ASSLDRGTGELF
TRBV7-6	TRBJ1-5	ASSLGQGQPQH
TRBV27	TRBJ2-2	ASSYLRQGETGELF
TRBV14	TRBJ1-1	ASSQDKGFSPEAF
TRBV6-4	TRBJ2-1	ASSETAGSYNEQF
TRBV5-4	TRBJ1-1	ASSPRGLNTEAF
TRBV4-3	TRBJ2-7	ASSQGLAGGTYEQY
TRBV11-2	TRBJ2-7	ASSLRGGFTGTVTYEQY
TRBV27	TRBJ2-2	ASSFWLTNTGELF